This section outlines one TCR beta chain sequence together with its context. Its target is not known. The CDR3 contains 15 residues. Germline V gene sequence: CDR1 DFQATT, CDR2 SNEGSKA (reference sequence). V shed 4 bases, J shed 1 base, and the junction held 4 bases outside the gene matches. These data belong to a study of T-cell reconstitution after alpha-beta-depleted transplantation in children. Study-wide results and limits: Several hundred expanded graft clones reportedly gave rise to the alpha-beta T cells present about two months after transplant.

The TCRbeta library was prepared with unique molecular identifiers. TCRdb passed the PCR reads through MiXCR, listing each CDR3 protein once. The sample yields about 440,000 distinct CDR3 sequences, roughly 43% seen once. V gene TRBV20-1 combines with J gene TRBJ1-3, with 10 bases fitting TRBD1. The sequences come from PBMCs, collected before TCRalphabeta/CD19-depleted stem cell transplant. The receptor's source is a girl aged 2-10 years with aplastic anemia, due to receive a stem cell transplant. CDR3 sequence: CSAIPGQGSGNTIYF. The CDR3 DNA reads as TGCAGTGCTATTCCGGGACAGGGGTCTGGAAACACCATATATTTT.